This T cell receptor (beta chain) was sequenced for a study of blood T cell repertoires in COVID-19. This CDR3 is 15 amino acids long. V was clipped by 0 bases and J by 0 bases, with 9 bases between them. Germline V CDR1 and CDR2: SGDLS, YYNGEE. This clone has a handful of counts. Data came from immunoSEQ multiplex PCR; TCRdb stores just in-frame clones and leaves some out. The sample lists 130,000 to 150,000 clones; roughly 84% were seen once. J is TRBJ1-2 and V is TRBV9; D is perhaps TRBD1 (6 bases). What was sequenced was peripheral blood. The receptor was derived from a woman aged 45-65 years in a cohort sampled during active or convalescent COVID-19. CDR3 in DNA: TGTGCCAGCAGCGTAGAGGACAGAACTAACTATGGCTACACCTTC. It specifies CASSVEDRTNYGYTF. Full variable domain (rest looked up from reference TRBV9 and TRBJ1-2): DSGVTQTPKHLITATGQRVTLRCSPRSGDLSVYWYQQSLDQGLQFLIQYYNGEERAKGNILERFSAQQFPDLHSELNLSSLELGDSALYFCASSVEDRTNYGYTFGSGTRLTVV.